Listed here are 18 T cell receptor beta chains from one sample, sequenced in a study of cytomegalovirus exposure and HLA in healthy donors. A multiplex PCR was run with 60 Vbeta primers and 13 Jbeta primers. Produced via immunoSEQ multiplex PCR; TCRdb's table is partial and in-frame only. Here the sample spans about 210,000 clones, roughly 82% being singletons. The sample was PBMCs. These receptors all come from a man aged 35 to 55 in good health and CMV-seropositive.

The chain combines TRBV7-9 with TRBJ2-2, with 7 nucleotides matching TRBD1. The CDR3 is made up of 15 amino acids. V lost 3 bases, J lost 5 bases, and 6 bases stayed unmatched. CDR1 and CDR2 from the germline V gene are SEHNR and FQNEAQ (reference sequence). CDR3 nucleotides: TGTGCCAGCAGCTTGTCCGGGACAGAGACCGGGGAGCTGTTTTTT. As protein: CASSLSGTETGELFF.

On this clone: One end of the junction varies from germline; a read error may be responsible. The CDR3 DNA sequence: TGTGCTAGCAGCTTAGAGGCAGGGACCTACGAGCAGTACTTC. This sequence encodes CASSLEAGTYEQYF. The chain has TRBV7-7 and TRBJ2-7, with D possibly matching TRBD1 (5 bases). Germline V CDR1 and CDR2: SSHAT, FNYEAQ (reference sequence). There are 14 residues in the CDR3.

The V call is TRBV29-1, the J call TRBJ2-1; 8 nucleotides align to TRBD2. Germline V gene sequence: CDR1 SQVTM, CDR2 ANQGSEA. This CDR3 is built from 15 residues. V was clipped by 3 bases and J by 10 bases; unmatched bases: 14. The DNA of the CDR3 is TGCAGCGTTGATTGGGCGGGAGGTGGAGGGGGGGAGCAGTTCTTC. Its translation is CSVDWAGGGGGEQFF.

This clone was found a few times. The chain couples TRBV9 to TRBJ2-7, with 8 bases lining up with TRBD1. The V gene's germline CDR1 is SGDLS and CDR2 YYNGEE. This CDR3 is built from 13 residues. The V segment lost 0 bases and the J segment 7 bases; nucleotides outside the gene matches: 3. The CDR3 coding sequence is TGTGCCAGCAGCGTAGGGACAGGGCCGGAGCAGTACTTC. Translated, it gives CASSVGTGPEQYF.

This chain connects TRBV7-6 to TRBJ2-3, with 8 nucleotides matching TRBD2. The germline CDR1 and CDR2 sequences are SGHVS and FNYEAQ. The CDR3 extends over 13 amino acids. The J segment lost 5 bases and the V segment lost 5 bases, leaving 3 bases of the junction unmatched. The chain's CDR3 is CASSPGGGDTQYF. Here the CDR3 DNA reads TGTGCCAGCAGCCCCGGGGGGGGAGATACGCAGTATTTT. Looking up the rest from reference TRBV7-6 and TRBJ2-3 gives the full variable domain: GAGVSQSPRYKVTKRGQDVALRCDPISGHVSLYWYRQALGQGPEFLTYFNYEAQQDKSGLPNDRFSAERPEGSISTLTIQRTEQRDSAMYRCASSPGGGDTQYFGPGTRLTVL.

The chain joins TRBV28 to TRBJ2-5; 7 bases map to TRBD2. This CDR3 is built from 14 residues. Germline assignment: CDR1 MDHEN and CDR2 SYDVKM. V lost 8 bases, J lost 1 base, and 7 bases stayed unmatched. The CDR3 bases are TGTGCCAGCGCACTTTCGGGGGGCCAAGAGACCCAGTACTTC. Amino acid sequence: CASALSGGQETQYF.

V gene TRBV13 combines with J gene TRBJ2-1; D gene unclear. Trimming left V 1 base short and J 10 bases short, with 8 bases between. Looked up from germline, CDR1 is PRHDT and CDR2 is FYEKMQ (reference sequence). The CDR3 totals 12 residues. DNA for the CDR3: TGTGCCAGCAGCTTAGCACTGCGGGAGCAGTTCTTC. Its translation: CASSLALREQFF.

The rearrangement joins TRBV6-1 to TRBJ1-1; 8 nucleotides agree with TRBD1. CDR1 and CDR2 from the germline V gene are MNHNS and SASEGT. V lost 2 bases and J lost 5; bases outside the gene matches: 10. The CDR3 has 16 residues. DNA for the CDR3: TGTGCCAGCAGTGAACCCCGGCAGGGGGCCTTAACTGAAGCTTTCTTT. Amino acid sequence: CASSEPRQGALTEAFF.

V usage is TRBV27 and J usage is TRBJ1-1; D is perhaps TRBD1 (5 bases). V shed 5 bases and J shed 4 bases, with 14 bases lying between them. The CDR3 has 14 amino acids. Germline loops: CDR1 MNHEY, CDR2 SMNVEV (reference sequence). The CDR3 DNA sequence: TGTGCCAGCAGTATGACGGGGGGGACCACTGAAGCTTTCTTT. Its protein is CASSMTGGTTEAFF.

The chain has TRBV5-1 and TRBJ2-5; possible D gene TRBD2, 5 bases. Germline CDR1 reads SGHRS; CDR2 reads YFSETQ. This CDR3 has 15 amino acids. Trimming took 0 bases from V and 3 from J, leaving 12 bases between them. CDR3: CASSLEGSTKETQYF. Here the CDR3 DNA reads TGCGCCAGCAGCTTGGAAGGGTCGACTAAAGAGACCCAGTACTTC.

The V call is TRBV5-1, the J call TRBJ2-2, with unresolved D. Germline CDR1 is SGHRS and CDR2 is YFSETQ. V was pared by 9 bases and J by 0 bases, with 9 bases between. The CDR3 runs 13 residues. The DNA for the CDR3 is TGCGCCACCATGACACCGAACACCGGGGAGCTGTTTTTT. This codes for CATMTPNTGELFF.

This clone was counted between two and nine times. This chain uses TRBV19 with TRBJ2-1; 7 nucleotides line up with TRBD2. The CDR3 has 15 residues. With V trimmed by 1 base and J by 6 bases, 6 bases remained unmatched. CDR1 and CDR2 from the germline V gene are LNHDA and SQIVND (reference sequence). The CDR3 coding sequence is TGTGCCAGTAGTATAGTGTGGGAGGGCACCAATGAGCAGTTCTTC. Protein: CASSIVWEGTNEQFF.

This chain connects TRBV7-8 to TRBJ2-2; the match to TRBD2 covers 11 bases. Trimming removed 5 bases from V and 5 bases from J; junction bases left unmatched: 10. Germline values: CDR1 SGHVS, CDR2 FQNEAQ. The CDR3 extends over 17 amino acids. The CDR3 DNA follows: TGTGCCAGCAGCGCCTCACTAGCGGGAGTTGGTACCGGGGAGCTGTTTTTT. Translation gives CASSASLAGVGTGELFF.

The chain recombines TRBV7-8 with TRBJ2-3; 14 bases are a match to TRBD2. The CDR3 consists of 19 residues. V lost 0 bases and J lost 3; bases outside the gene matches: 8. Germline CDR1 and CDR2: SGHVS and FQNEAQ. This CDR3 reads CASSLAMRRTSGRTDTQYF. Written as DNA, the CDR3 is TGTGCCAGCAGCTTAGCGATGAGGAGGACTAGCGGGAGGACAGATACGCAGTATTTT.

The chain has TRBV5-8 and TRBJ1-5; weak D call: TRBD1 (6 bases). V was shortened by 3 bases and J by 8 bases, with 30 bases between the two germline ends. The CDR3 has 19 residues. Germline CDR1 and CDR2: SGHTS and YDEGEE. The CDR3 DNA follows: TGTGCCAGCAGCTCTCCAGGCCTTTTTCTATCGGGGGGCGATGAGCCCCAGCATTTT. Encoded protein: CASSSPGLFLSGGDEPQHF.

The V gene is TRBV6-5, the J gene TRBJ2-5; TRBD2 matches at 9 bases. Trimming took 2 bases from V and 4 from J; bases not matched to a gene: 8. The length of the CDR3 is 16 residues. Per germline, CDR1 MNHEY and CDR2 SVGAGI. Written as DNA, the CDR3 is TGTGCCAGCAGTTACGGGATAGCGGGAGAGGGAGAGACCCAGTACTTC. It specifies CASSYGIAGEGETQYF.

The V call is TRBV6-6, the J call TRBJ2-3; the match to TRBD2 covers 9 bases. Germline V lookup: CDR1 MNHNY, CDR2 SVGAGI (reference sequence). The V and J ends lost 7 bases and 2 bases, in that order; junction bases with no gene match: 10. There are 16 residues in the CDR3. The CDR3 sequence is CASTISGSGFTDTQYF. The CDR3 DNA reads TGTGCCAGCACCATTAGCGGGAGCGGGTTCACAGATACGCAGTATTTT.

The chain carries TRBV7-9 and TRBJ2-3; TRBD2 is a possible D gene (5 bases). The CDR3 length is 10 residues. The germline gives CDR1 SEHNR, CDR2 FQNEAQ (reference sequence). Deletions cut 8 bases from V and 5 bases from J, with 5 bases between. The CDR3 coding sequence is TGTGCCAGCCGGGGAGATACGCAGTATTTT. It yields the protein CASRGDTQYF.